The clone carrying this T cell receptor beta chain has a count of ten or more. This entry is derived from a study of T-cell reconstitution after alpha-beta-depleted transplantation in children. This CDR3 is built from 15 residues. Trimming took off 5 bases at V and 4 bases at J, with 18 bases between the two ends. The germline CDR1 and CDR2 sequences are SQVTM and ANQGSEA. During its preparation, the TCRbeta library received unique molecular identifiers. TCRdb re-called the PCR reads with MiXCR, one entry per CDR3 protein. The table has 150,000 to 200,000 distinct CDR3 sequences, 6% to 7% seen once. The specimen comprised PBMCs from the stem cell graft donor, sampled from the stem cell graft. This TCR derives from a human donor who donated a stem cell graft to a child with Wiskott-Aldrich syndrome. This chain uses TRBV29-1 with TRBJ2-1; D possibly corresponds to TRBD2 (6 bases). CDR3 nucleotides: TGCAGCGTTACTTTGACGGGAGCGGTTTACAATGAGCAGTTCTTC. As protein: CSVTLTGAVYNEQFF.